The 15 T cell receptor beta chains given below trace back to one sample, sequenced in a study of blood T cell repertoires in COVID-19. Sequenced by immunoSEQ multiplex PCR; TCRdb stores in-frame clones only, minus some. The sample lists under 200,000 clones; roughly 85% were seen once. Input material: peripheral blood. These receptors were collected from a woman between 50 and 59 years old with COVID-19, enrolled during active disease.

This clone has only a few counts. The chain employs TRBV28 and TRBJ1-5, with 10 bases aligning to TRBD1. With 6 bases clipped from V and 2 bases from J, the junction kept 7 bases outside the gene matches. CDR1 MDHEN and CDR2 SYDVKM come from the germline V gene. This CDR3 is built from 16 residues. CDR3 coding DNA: TGTGCCAGCAGCAGCGCAGGGACAGGGGGCAATCAGCCCCAGCATTTT. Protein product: CASSSAGTGGNQPQHF.

The CDR3 sequence is CSDRDRGELDEQFF. In nucleotides, the CDR3 is TGCAGTGACCGGGACAGGGGCGAACTGGATGAGCAGTTCTTC. The gene calls are TRBV29-1 and TRBJ2-1, with 10 bases matching TRBD1. Germline V lookup: CDR1 SQVTM, CDR2 ANQGSEA. The CDR3 contains 14 residues.

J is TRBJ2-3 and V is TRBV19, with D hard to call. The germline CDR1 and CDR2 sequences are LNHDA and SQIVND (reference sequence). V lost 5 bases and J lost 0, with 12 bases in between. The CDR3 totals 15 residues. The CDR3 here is CASSLSRISTDTQYF. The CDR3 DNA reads TGTGCCAGTAGTCTTAGCCGTATAAGCACAGATACGCAGTATTTT.

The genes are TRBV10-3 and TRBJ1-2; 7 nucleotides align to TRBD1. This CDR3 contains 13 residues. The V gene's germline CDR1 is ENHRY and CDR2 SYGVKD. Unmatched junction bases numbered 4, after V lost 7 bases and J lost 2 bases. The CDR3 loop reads CAITLGQNYGYTF. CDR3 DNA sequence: TGTGCCATCACTCTGGGACAGAACTATGGCTACACCTTC.

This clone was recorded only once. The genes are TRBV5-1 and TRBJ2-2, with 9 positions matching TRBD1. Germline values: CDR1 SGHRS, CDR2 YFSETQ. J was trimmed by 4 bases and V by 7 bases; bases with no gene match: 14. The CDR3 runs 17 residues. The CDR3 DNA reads TGCGCCAGCCACCCCGGGACAGGGTCGCGGGGCACCGGGGAGCTGTTTTTT. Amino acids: CASHPGTGSRGTGELFF.

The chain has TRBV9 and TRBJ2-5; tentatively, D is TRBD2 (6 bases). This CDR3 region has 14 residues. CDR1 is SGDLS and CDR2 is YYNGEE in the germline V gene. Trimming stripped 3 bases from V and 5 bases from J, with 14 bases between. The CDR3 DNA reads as TGTGCCAGCAGCGCGCAAGGACTACGGGAGACCCAGTACTTC. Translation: CASSAQGLRETQYF.

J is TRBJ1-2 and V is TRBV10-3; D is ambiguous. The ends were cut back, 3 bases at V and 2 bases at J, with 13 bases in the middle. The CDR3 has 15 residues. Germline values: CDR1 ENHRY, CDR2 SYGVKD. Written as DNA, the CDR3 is TGTGCCATCAGTGACGGGTTGGGTGGGAACTATGGCTACACCTTC. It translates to CAISDGLGGNYGYTF.

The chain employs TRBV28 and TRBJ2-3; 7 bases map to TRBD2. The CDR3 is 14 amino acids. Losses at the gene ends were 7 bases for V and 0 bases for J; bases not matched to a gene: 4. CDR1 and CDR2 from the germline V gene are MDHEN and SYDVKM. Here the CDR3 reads CASTGGGSTDTQYF. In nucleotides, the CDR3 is TGTGCCAGCACAGGCGGGGGTAGCACAGATACGCAGTATTTT.

The CDR3 loop is CASSFSGGPSYEQYF. The DNA of the CDR3 is TGTGCCAGCAGTTTCAGCGGGGGGCCCTCCTACGAGCAGTACTTC. The chain joins TRBV7-2 to TRBJ2-7; 9 nucleotides line up with TRBD2. V gave up 6 bases and J gave up 0 bases; unmatched junction bases: 6. Germline values: CDR1 SGHTA, CDR2 FQGNSA. This CDR3 is 15 amino acids long.

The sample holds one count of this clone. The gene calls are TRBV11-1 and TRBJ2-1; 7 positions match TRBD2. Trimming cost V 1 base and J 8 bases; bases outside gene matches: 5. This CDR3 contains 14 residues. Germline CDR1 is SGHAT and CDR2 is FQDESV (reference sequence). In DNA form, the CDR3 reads TGTGCCAGCAGCTTAGAAGGGAGGGGTGATGAGCAGTTCTTC. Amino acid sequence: CASSLEGRGDEQFF.

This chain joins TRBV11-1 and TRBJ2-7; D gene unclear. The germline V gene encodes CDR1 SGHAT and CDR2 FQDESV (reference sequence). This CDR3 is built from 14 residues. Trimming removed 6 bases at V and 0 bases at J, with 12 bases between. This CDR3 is CASRQRLSSYEQYF. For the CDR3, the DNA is TGTGCCAGCAGGCAAAGATTGAGCTCCTACGAGCAGTACTTC.

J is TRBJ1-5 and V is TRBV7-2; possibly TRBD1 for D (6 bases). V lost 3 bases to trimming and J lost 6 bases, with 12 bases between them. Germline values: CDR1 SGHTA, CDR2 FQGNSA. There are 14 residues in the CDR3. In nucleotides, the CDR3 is TGTGCCAGCAGCTTCCCAGGGGAGTTTCAGCCCCAGCATTTT. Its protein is CASSFPGEFQPQHF.

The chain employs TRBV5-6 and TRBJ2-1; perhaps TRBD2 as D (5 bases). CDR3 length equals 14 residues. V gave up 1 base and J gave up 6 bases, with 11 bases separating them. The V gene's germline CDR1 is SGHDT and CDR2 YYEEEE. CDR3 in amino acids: CASSLNRLRNEQFF. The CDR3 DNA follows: TGTGCCAGCAGCTTGAACAGACTACGCAATGAGCAGTTCTTC.

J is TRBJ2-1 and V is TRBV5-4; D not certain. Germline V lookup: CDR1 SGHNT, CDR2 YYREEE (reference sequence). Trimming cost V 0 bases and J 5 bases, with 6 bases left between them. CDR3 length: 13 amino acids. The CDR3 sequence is CASSLGADNEQFF. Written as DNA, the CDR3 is TGTGCCAGCAGCTTGGGCGCGGACAATGAGCAGTTCTTC.

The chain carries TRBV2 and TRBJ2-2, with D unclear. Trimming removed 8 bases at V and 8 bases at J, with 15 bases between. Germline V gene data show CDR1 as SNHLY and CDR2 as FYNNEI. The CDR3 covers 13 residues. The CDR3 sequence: CASHTRVSGELFF. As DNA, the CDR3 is TGTGCCAGCCATACTCGGGTTTCAGGGGAGCTGTTTTTT.